This T cell receptor beta chain was recorded in a study of cytomegalovirus exposure and HLA in healthy donors. Generated by immunoSEQ multiplex PCR, the TCRdb table keeps only in-frame clones and is missing some. The repertoire consists of 150,000 to 200,000 clones, with roughly 85% occurring once and the leading ten covering roughly 15%. The CDR3 is 15 residues long. In germline, CDR1 is LGHNA, CDR2 YNFKEQ. The V segment lost 6 bases and the J segment 2 bases; nucleotides outside the gene matches: 8. The material sequenced was PBMCs. This TCR derives from a man aged 18 to 29 in good health and CMV-seropositive. V usage is TRBV4-2 and J usage is TRBJ2-5; 8 bases align to TRBD2. The CDR3: CASSLTSGAQETQYF. The CDR3 DNA follows: TGTGCCAGCAGTCTAACTAGCGGAGCACAAGAGACCCAGTACTTC.